This T cell receptor (beta chain) was retrieved from a study of blood T cell repertoires in COVID-19. Study details: Samples of COVID-19 (acute and convalescent) were obtained from the United States, Italy and Spain.

Profiling relied on immunoSEQ multiplex PCR, and the TCRdb table lists in-frame clones only, not all of them. The sample holds approximately 490,000 clones, 87% seen once. V shed 2 bases, J shed 6 bases, and the junction held 14 bases outside the gene matches. The germline V gene encodes CDR1 SGHAT and CDR2 FQNNGV. This CDR3 is built from 17 residues. This chain links TRBV11-2 with TRBJ2-3; TRBD2 matches 7 bases. This TCR came from a woman between 18 and 29 years old who had recovered from COVID-19. The sequencing sample was made of PBMCs or T cells enriched from blood (not recorded which). As DNA, the CDR3 is TGTGCCAGCAGCTTACGGGGAAAGCGGGGTACGCGGGATACGCAGTATTTT. This codes for CASSLRGKRGTRDTQYF.